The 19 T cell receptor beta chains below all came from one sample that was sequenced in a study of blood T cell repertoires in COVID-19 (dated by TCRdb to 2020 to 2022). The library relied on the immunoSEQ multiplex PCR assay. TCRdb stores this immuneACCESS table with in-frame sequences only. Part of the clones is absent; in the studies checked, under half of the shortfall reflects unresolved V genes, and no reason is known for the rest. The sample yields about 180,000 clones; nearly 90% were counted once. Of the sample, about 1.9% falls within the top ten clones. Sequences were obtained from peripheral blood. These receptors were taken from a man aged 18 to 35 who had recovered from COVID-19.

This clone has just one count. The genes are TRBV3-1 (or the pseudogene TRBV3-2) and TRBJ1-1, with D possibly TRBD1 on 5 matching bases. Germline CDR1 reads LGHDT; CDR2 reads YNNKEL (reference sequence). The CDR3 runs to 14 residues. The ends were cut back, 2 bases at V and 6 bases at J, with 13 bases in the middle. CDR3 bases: TGTGCCAGCAGCCAATTTAGACAGACCCCTGAAGCTTTCTTT. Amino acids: CASSQFRQTPEAFF.

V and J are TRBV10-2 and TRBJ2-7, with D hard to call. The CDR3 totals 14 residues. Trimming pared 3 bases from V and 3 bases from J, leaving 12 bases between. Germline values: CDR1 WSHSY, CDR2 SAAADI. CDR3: CASSDSGPHYEQYF. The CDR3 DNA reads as TGCGCCAGCAGTGATTCTGGCCCCCACTACGAGCAGTACTTC.

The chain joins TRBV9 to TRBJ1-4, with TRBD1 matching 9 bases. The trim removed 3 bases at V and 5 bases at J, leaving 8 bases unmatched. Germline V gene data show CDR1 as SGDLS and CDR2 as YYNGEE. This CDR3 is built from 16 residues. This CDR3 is CASSATEGTGNEKLFF. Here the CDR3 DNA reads TGTGCCAGCAGCGCGACTGAGGGGACAGGGAATGAAAAACTGTTTTTT.

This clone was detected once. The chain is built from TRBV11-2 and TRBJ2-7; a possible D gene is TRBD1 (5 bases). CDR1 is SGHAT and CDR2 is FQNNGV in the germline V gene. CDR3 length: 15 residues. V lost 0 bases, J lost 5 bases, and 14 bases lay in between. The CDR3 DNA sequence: TGTGCCAGCAGCTTAGACAGGGTTGGCGAGAACGAGCAGTACTTC. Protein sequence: CASSLDRVGENEQYF.

The CDR3 DNA reads TGTGCCAGCAGTGATAGCTATGGCTACACCTTC. Translated, it gives CASSDSYGYTF. The chain is built from TRBV2 and TRBJ1-2, with D unclear. Trimming took off 3 bases at V and 4 bases at J, with 3 bases between the two ends. Per germline, CDR1 SNHLY and CDR2 FYNNEI. The length of the CDR3 is 11 residues. The full variable domain, rest sourced from reference TRBV2 and TRBJ1-2, is EPEVTQTPSHQVTQMGQEVILRCVPISNHLYFYWYRQILGQKVEFLVSFYNNEISEKSEIFDDQFSVERPDGSNFTLKIRSTKLEDSAMYFCASSDSYGYTFGSGTRLTVV.

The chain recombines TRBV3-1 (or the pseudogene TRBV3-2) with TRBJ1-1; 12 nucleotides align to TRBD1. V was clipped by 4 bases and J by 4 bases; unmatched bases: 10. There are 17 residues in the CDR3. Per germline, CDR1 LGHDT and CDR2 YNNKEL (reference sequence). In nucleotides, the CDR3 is TGTGCCAGCAGCCCCCTCCGGGACAGGGGGCGGATCACTGAAGCTTTCTTT. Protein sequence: CASSPLRDRGRITEAFF.

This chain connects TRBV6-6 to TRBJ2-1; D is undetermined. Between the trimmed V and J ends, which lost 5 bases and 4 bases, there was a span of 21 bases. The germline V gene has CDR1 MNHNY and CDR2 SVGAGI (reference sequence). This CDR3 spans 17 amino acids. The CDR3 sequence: CASSPLGDPTRYNEQFF. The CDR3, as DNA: TGTGCCAGCAGTCCGCTCGGCGACCCGACAAGGTACAATGAGCAGTTCTTC.

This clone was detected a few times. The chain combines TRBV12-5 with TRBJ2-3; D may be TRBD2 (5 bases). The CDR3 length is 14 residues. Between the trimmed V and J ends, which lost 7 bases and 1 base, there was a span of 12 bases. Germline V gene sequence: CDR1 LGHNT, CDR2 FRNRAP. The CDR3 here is CASALRSGTDTQYF. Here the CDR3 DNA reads TGTGCTAGTGCCCTGCGTAGCGGCACAGATACGCAGTATTTT.

In DNA, the CDR3 is TGTGCCAGCAGTGAACGGCAGGGGAACACTGAAGCTTTCTTT. Translation: CASSERQGNTEAFF. The rearrangement uses TRBV2 and TRBJ1-1; possibly TRBD1 for D (5 bases). The CDR3 contains 14 residues. From germline, CDR1 is SNHLY and CDR2 FYNNEI. V lost 2 bases and J lost 1, with 8 bases in between.

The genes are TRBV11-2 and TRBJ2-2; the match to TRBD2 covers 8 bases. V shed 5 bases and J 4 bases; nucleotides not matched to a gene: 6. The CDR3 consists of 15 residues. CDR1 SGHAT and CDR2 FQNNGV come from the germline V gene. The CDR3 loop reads CASSRGTRSTGELFF. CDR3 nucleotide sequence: TGTGCCAGCAGCCGAGGGACTAGGAGCACCGGGGAGCTGTTTTTT.

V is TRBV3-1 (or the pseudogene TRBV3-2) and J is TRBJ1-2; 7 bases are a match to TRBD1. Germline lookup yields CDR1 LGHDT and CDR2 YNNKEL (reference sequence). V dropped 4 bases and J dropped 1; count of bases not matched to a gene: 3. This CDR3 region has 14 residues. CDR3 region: CASSRRDSNYGYTF. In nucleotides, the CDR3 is TGTGCCAGCAGCCGGCGGGACAGTAACTATGGCTACACCTTC.

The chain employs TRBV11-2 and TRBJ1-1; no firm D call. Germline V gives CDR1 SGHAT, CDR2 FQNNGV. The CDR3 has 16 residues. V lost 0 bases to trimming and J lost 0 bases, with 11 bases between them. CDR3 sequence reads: CASSLEVRAMNTEAFF. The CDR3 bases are TGTGCCAGCAGCTTAGAAGTCAGAGCGATGAACACTGAAGCTTTCTTT.

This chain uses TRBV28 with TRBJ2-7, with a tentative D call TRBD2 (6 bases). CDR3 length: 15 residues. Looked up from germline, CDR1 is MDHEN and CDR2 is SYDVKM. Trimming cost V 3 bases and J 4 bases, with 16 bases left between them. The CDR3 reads CASSFIQDYQYEQYF. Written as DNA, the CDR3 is TGTGCCAGCAGTTTTATTCAGGACTATCAATACGAGCAGTACTTC.

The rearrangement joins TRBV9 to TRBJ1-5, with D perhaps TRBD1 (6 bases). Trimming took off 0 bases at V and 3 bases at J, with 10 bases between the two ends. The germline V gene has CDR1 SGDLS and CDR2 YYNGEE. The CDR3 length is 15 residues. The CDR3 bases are TGTGCCAGCAGCGTAGCTGGACAGCTCAATCAGCCCCAGCATTTT. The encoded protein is CASSVAGQLNQPQHF.

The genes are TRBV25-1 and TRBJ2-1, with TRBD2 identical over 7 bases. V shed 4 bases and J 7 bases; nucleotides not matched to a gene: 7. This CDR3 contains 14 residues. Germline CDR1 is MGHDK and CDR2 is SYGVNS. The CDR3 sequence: CASSAGREWNEQFF. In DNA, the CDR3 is TGTGCCAGCAGTGCCGGGCGGGAGTGGAATGAGCAGTTCTTC.

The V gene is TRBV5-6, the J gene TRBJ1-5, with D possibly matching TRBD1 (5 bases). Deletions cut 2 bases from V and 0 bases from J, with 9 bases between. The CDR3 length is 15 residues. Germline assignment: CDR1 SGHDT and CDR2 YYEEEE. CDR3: CASSFGGYSNQPQHF. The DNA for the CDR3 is TGTGCCAGCAGCTTCGGGGGATATAGCAATCAGCCCCAGCATTTT.

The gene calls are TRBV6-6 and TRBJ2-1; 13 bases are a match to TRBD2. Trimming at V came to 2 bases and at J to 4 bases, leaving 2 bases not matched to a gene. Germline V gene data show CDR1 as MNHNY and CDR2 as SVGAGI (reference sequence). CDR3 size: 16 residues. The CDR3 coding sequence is TGTGCCAGCAGTTACGGGACTAGCGGGGTATACAATGAGCAGTTCTTC. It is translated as CASSYGTSGVYNEQFF.

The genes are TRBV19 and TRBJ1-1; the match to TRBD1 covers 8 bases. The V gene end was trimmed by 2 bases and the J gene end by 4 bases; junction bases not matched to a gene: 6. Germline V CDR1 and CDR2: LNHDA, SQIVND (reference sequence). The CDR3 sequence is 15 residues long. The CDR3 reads CASSISGTGGTEAFF. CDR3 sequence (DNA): TGTGCCAGTAGTATATCCGGGACAGGAGGCACTGAAGCTTTCTTT.

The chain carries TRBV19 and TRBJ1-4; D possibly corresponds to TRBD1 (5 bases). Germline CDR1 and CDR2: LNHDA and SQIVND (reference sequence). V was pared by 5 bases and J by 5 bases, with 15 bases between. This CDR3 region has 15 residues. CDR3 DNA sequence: TGTGCCAGTAGTGGCGGTGCGGCAGGGAATGAAAAACTGTTTTTT. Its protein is CASSGGAAGNEKLFF. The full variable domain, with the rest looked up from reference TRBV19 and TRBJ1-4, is DGGITQSPKYLFRKEGQNVTLSCEQNLNHDAMYWYRQDPGQGLRLIYYSQIVNDFQKGDIAEGYSVSREKKESFPLTVTSAQKNPTAFYLCASSGGAAGNEKLFFGSGTQLSVL.